The clone carrying this T cell receptor beta chain was counted once. One end of the junction varies from germline; a read error may be responsible. The data stem from a study of blood T cell repertoires in COVID-19. Produced via immunoSEQ multiplex PCR; TCRdb's table is partial and in-frame only. Here the sample spans 35,000 to 55,000 clones, around 85% being singletons. The clonotype originates from a human donor in a cohort sampled during active COVID-19. The sequencing sample was made of peripheral blood.

Here the CDR3 reads CASSFRGQGAQETQYF. The CDR3 DNA reads as TGTGCTAGCAGCTTCAGGGGGCAGGGGGCGCAAGAGACCCAGTACTTC. The rearrangement joins TRBV7-7 to TRBJ2-5; 8 bases line up with TRBD1. CDR1 and CDR2 from the germline V gene are SSHAT and FNYEAQ (reference sequence). CDR3 length equals 16 residues.